The T cell receptor beta chain described here comes from a study of Ad26.COV2.S vaccination and SARS-CoV-2 variants. At the level of the study: Into the muscle, Ad26.COV2.S was dosed once or twice, 56 days apart.

The length of the CDR3 is 15 residues. Germline V gene lookup returns CDR1 LGHNA and CDR2 YSLEER. The ends were cut back, 0 bases at V and 3 bases at J, with 11 bases in the middle. Concerning this clone itself: The antigen is unknown.

Study observations and caveats: Total T cell responses may have been underestimated by the TCR breadth and depth analyses. It was vaccine recipients, not placebo recipients, who had the higher spike-specific TCR breadth.

TCRdb keeps only in-frame clones here, not all; method: immunoSEQ multiplex PCR. This sample has 380,000 or so clones, with roughly 80% found just once. Treatment meaning: 19 received Ad26.COV2.S at low or high dose, single or two shots; about 5 received placebo; per-sample allocation not given. Collection of the samples took place on day 63 after the first injection of vaccine or placebo. The TCR originated in a person between 18 and 59 years old who received the Ad26.COV2.S COVID-19 vaccine or a placebo. The genes are TRBV4-3 and TRBJ1-2; the D is unclear. Sequences were derived from peripheral blood, sampled in a trial of Ad26.COV2.S vaccine versus placebo. The CDR3 bases are TGCGCCAGCAGCCAAGAACTCCTCCTCGACTATGGCTACACCTTC. Translating gives CASSQELLLDYGYTF.